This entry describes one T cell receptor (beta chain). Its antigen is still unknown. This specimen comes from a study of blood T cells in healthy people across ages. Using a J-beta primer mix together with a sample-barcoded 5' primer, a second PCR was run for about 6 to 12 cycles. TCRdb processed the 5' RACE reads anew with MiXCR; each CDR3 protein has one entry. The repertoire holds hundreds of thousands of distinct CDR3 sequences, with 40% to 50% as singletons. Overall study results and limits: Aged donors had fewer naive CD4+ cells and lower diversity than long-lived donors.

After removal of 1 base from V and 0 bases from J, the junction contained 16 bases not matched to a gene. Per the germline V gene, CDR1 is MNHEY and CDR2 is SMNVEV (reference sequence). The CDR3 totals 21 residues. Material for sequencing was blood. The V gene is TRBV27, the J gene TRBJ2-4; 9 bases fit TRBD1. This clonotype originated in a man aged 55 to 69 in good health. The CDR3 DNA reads TGTGCCAGCAGTTTATGGGAAGGGGGGACAGGGCCCTTGAAAGCCAAAAACATTCAGTACTTC. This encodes CASSLWEGGTGPLKAKNIQYF.